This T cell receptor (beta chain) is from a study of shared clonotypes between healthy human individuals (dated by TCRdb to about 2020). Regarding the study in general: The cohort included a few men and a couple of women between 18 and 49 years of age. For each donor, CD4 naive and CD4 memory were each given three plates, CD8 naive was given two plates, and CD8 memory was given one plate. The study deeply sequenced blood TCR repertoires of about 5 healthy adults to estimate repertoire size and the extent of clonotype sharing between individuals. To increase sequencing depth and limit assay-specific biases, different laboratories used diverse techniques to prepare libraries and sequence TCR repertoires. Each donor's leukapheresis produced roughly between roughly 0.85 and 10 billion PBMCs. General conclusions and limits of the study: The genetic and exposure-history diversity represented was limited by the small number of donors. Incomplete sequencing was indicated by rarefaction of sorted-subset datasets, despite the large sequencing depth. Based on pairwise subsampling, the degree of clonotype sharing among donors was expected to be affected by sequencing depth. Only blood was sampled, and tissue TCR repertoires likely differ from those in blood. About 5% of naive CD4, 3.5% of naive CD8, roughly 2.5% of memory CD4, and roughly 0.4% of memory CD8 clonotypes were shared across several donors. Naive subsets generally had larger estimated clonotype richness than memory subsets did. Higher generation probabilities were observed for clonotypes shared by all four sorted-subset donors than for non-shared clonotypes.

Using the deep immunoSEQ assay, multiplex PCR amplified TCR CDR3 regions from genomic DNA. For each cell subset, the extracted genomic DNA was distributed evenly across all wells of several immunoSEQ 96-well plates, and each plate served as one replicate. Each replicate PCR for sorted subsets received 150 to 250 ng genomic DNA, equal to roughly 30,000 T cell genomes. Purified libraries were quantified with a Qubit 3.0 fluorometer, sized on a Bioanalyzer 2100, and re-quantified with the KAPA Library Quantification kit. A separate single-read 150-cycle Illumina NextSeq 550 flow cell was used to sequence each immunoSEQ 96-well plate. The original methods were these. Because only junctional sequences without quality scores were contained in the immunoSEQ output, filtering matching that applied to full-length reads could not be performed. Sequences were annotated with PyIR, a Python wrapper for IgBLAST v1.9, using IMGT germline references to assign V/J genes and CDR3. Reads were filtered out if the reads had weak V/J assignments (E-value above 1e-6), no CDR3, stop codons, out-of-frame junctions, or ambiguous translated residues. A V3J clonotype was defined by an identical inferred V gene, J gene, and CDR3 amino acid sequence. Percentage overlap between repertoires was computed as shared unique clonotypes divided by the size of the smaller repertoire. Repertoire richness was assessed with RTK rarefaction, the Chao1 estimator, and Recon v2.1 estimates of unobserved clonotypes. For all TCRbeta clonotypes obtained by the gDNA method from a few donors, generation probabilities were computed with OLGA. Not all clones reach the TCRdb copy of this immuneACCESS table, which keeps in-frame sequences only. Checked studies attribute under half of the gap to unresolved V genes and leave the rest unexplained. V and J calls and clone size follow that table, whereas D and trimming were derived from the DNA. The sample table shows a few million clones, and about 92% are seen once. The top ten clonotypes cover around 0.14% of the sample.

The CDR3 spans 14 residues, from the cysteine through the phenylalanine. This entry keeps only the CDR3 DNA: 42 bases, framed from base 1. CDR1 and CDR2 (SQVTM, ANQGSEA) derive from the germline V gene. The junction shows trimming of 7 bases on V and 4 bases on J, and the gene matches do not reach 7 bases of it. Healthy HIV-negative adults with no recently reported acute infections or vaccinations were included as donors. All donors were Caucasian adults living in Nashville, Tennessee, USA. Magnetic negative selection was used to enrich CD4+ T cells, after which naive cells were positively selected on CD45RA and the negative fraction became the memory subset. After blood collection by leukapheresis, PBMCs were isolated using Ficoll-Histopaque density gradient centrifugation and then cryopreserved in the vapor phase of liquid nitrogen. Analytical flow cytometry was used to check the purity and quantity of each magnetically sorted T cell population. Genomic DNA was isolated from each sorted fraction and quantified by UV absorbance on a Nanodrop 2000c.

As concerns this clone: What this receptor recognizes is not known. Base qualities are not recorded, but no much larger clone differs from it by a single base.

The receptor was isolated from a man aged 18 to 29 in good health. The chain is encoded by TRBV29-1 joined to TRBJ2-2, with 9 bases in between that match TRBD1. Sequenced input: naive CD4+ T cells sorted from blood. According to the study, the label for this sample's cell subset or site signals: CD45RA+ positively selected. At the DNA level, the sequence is TGCAGCGCGACCGGACAGGGGAGCACCGGGGAGCTGTTTTTT. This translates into CSATGQGSTGELFF.